Shown below are 8 T cell receptor beta chains from a single sample sequenced in a study of response to subunit inactivated influenza vaccine. TCRdb called the RT-PCR reads again in MiXCR, with one record for every CDR3 protein. The sample shows around 570,000 distinct CDR3 sequences, 7.6% of them seen only once. This material consisted of PBMCs from blood, taken less than 30 months after vaccination. All receptors derive from a man aged 45-69 years who received an inactivated influenza vaccine.

This clonotype was counted a few times. The V gene is TRBV25-1, the J gene TRBJ1-4, with TRBD1 as a possible D gene (5 bases). The CDR3 is 13 amino acids. V was trimmed by 5 bases and J by 7 bases, leaving 11 bases between them. Germline CDR1 and CDR2: MGHDK and SYGVNS. CDR3 in DNA: TGTGCCAGCAGTTCTACAGGACGTGAAAAACTGTTTTTT. Its translation is CASSSTGREKLFF. The full variable domain, with the rest looked up from reference TRBV25-1 and TRBJ1-4, is EADIYQTPRYLVIGTGKKITLECSQTMGHDKMYWYQQDPGMELHLIHYSYGVNSTEKGDLSSESTVSRIRTEHFPLTLESARPSHTSQYLCASSSTGREKLFFGSGTQLSVL.

This clonotype was found a few times. The chain is built from TRBV9 and TRBJ2-1; no clear D. This CDR3 has 13 residues. Germline CDR1 SGDLS, CDR2 YYNGEE. V was clipped by 0 bases and J by 3 bases, with 4 bases between them. CDR3 loop: CASSVGNYNEQFF. Written as DNA, the CDR3 is TGTGCCAGCAGCGTAGGCAACTACAATGAGCAGTTCTTC.

Only a few counts were recorded for this clonotype. This chain connects TRBV10-3 to TRBJ1-2; D not certain. V was pared by 4 bases and J by 4 bases, with 13 bases between. Germline assignment: CDR1 ENHRY and CDR2 SYGVKD. The CDR3 has 14 amino acids. CDR3 DNA: TGTGCCATCAGTGGCACCATCGCGAGCTATGGCTACACCTTC. It codes for CAISGTIASYGYTF.

A note on this clonotype: The conserved phenylalanine or tryptophan normally closing the CDR3 is absent here, so this likely arose from a read error. The chain employs TRBV28 and TRBJ2-4; D remains unclear. CDR3 length: 15 amino acids. V lost 9 bases and J lost 0, with 15 bases in between. Germline-derived CDR1 and CDR2 are MDHEN and SYDVKM. The CDR3 reads CASRSAKLAKNIQYS. Written as DNA, the CDR3 is TGTGCCAGTAGGAGCGCGAAGCTAGCCAAAAACATTCAGTACTCC.

This clonotype showed up just a few times. The chain joins TRBV20-1 to TRBJ2-2; 9 bases match TRBD1. With V trimmed by 3 bases and J by 7 bases, 6 bases remained unmatched. The CDR3 runs 14 residues. Germline CDR1 reads DFQATT; CDR2 reads SNEGSKA (reference sequence). The CDR3 region is CSARADRGYGELFF. The DNA for the CDR3 is TGCAGTGCTAGGGCGGACAGGGGATACGGGGAGCTGTTTTTT.

The V gene is TRBV5-1, the J gene TRBJ2-3, with 7 bases matching TRBD2. The junction had 12 bases not matched to a gene; V was cut back by 3 bases and J by 5 bases. The CDR3 covers 16 residues. CDR1 is SGHRS and CDR2 is YFSETQ in the germline V gene. The CDR3 bases are TGCGCCAGCAGCTCCCGAGTGCAAACGGGGGGAGATACGCAGTATTTT. It specifies CASSSRVQTGGDTQYF.

The chain recombines TRBV7-9 with TRBJ1-6; no firm D call. CDR1 is SEHNR and CDR2 is FQNEAQ in the germline V gene (reference sequence). V lost 1 base and J 0 bases, leaving 7 bases between the germline ends. This CDR3 contains 16 residues. CDR3 in amino acids: CASSLVRYSYNSPLHF. CDR3 bases: TGTGCCAGCAGCTTAGTAAGATACTCCTATAATTCACCCCTCCACTTT.

This chain uses TRBV20-1 with TRBJ2-3; 7 positions agree with TRBD2. The V gene end was trimmed by 3 bases and the J gene end by 2 bases; junction bases not matched to a gene: 11. In germline, CDR1 is DFQATT, CDR2 SNEGSKA (reference sequence). There are 16 residues in the CDR3. CDR3 loop: CSARAGGSALTDTQYF. In DNA, the CDR3 is TGCAGTGCTAGGGCCGGGGGGTCGGCGCTCACAGATACGCAGTATTTT.